The 10 T cell receptor beta chains below all came from one sample that was sequenced in a study of breast tumors, draining lymph nodes, adjacent tissues. TCRdb redid the calling of the multiplex PCR reads with MiXCR, one entry per CDR3 protein. The profile shows 20,000 or so distinct CDR3 sequences, 50% of them singletons. What was sequenced was breast tumor tissue. These TCRs come from a female donor with breast cancer. Some clones in this sample may be carry-over from other donors' samples.

The chain is built from TRBV29-1 and TRBJ2-7; 7 nucleotides line up with TRBD1. Trimming removed 8 bases from V and 2 bases from J; junction bases left unmatched: 9. Germline V CDR1 and CDR2: SQVTM, ANQGSEA. The CDR3 runs 13 residues. The CDR3 DNA reads TGCAGCAGTCGAGGGACAGAAGCCTACGAGCAGTACTTC. It codes for CSSRGTEAYEQYF.

The chain joins TRBV11-2 to TRBJ2-1; 12 positions agree with TRBD2. There are 18 residues in the CDR3. Germline V gives CDR1 SGHAT, CDR2 FQNNGV. The J segment lost 2 bases and the V segment lost 5 bases, leaving 10 bases of the junction unmatched. The chain's CDR3 is CASSPSTSGRLTYNEQFF. CDR3 DNA sequence: TGTGCCAGCAGCCCTTCGACTAGCGGGAGATTAACCTACAATGAGCAGTTCTTC.

The chain recombines TRBV20-1 with TRBJ1-1, with 7 bases matching TRBD1. CDR1 is DFQATT and CDR2 is SNEGSKA in the germline V gene (reference sequence). V lost 4 bases and J lost 0; bases outside the gene matches: 5. This CDR3 is built from 14 residues. The CDR3 reads CSATLGGVNTEAFF. The CDR3 nucleotides read TGCAGTGCTACCCTAGGGGGCGTGAACACTGAAGCTTTCTTT.

The chain recombines TRBV5-1 with TRBJ2-2; TRBD2 matches at 8 bases. Looked up from germline, CDR1 is SGHRS and CDR2 is YFSETQ. V dropped 2 bases and J dropped 10; count of bases not matched to a gene: 10. The CDR3 is made up of 15 amino acids. CDR3 sequence (DNA): TGCGCCAGCAGCTTTGAACTAGCGGTAAAGGAGGAGCTGTTTTTT. Its protein product is CASSFELAVKEELFF.

The rearrangement links TRBV5-4 to TRBJ2-2, with D possibly being TRBD2 (5 bases). Germline V gene lookup returns CDR1 SGHNT and CDR2 YYREEE (reference sequence). The ends were cut back, 4 bases at V and 2 bases at J, with 15 bases in the middle. This CDR3 is built from 16 residues. This CDR3 is CASSRSASGNTGELFF. The CDR3, as DNA: TGTGCCAGCAGCAGAAGTGCCAGCGGTAACACCGGGGAGCTGTTTTTT.

This clonotype showed up many times. The gene calls are TRBV12-5 and TRBJ2-2, with 8 bases that match TRBD1. Germline assignment: CDR1 LGHNT and CDR2 FRNRAP. There are 14 residues in the CDR3. The ends lost 1 base at V and 6 bases at J; junction bases unmatched: 1. CDR3 nucleotide sequence: TGTGCTAGTGGTTTGGGGACAGGGTCCGGGGAGCTGTTTTTT. Translating gives CASGLGTGSGELFF.

The V call is TRBV20-1, the J call TRBJ2-5; 10 nucleotides line up with TRBD1. Germline V gives CDR1 DFQATT, CDR2 SNEGSKA (reference sequence). The V segment lost 2 bases and the J segment 5 bases; nucleotides outside the gene matches: 11. This CDR3 region has 16 residues. The CDR3 coding sequence is TGCAGTGCTAGAACCGGTATGACAGGGGGCTTGGAGACCCAGTACTTC. Encoded protein: CSARTGMTGGLETQYF.

The J gene is TRBJ1-6, the V gene TRBV18, with 8 bases lining up with TRBD1. The germline gives CDR1 KGHSH, CDR2 LQKENI. The V and J ends lost 2 bases and 7 bases, in that order; junction bases with no gene match: 1. CDR3 size: 14 residues. The chain's CDR3 is CASSPNRGNSPLHF. The CDR3 region has the DNA TGTGCCAGCTCACCAAACAGGGGGAATTCACCCCTCCACTTT.

Details on this clonotype: A junction boundary mismatches the germline segment, possibly from a read error. The V gene is TRBV7-2, the J gene TRBJ2-1; perhaps D is TRBD1 or TRBD2 (6 bases each). This CDR3 is built from 16 residues. Germline CDR1 SGHTA, CDR2 FQGNSA. The CDR3 DNA reads as TGTGCCAGCAGTTTAGCAAGGGGGGCAGCTTACAATGAGCAGTTCTTC. It yields the protein CASSLARGAAYNEQFF.

This clonotype was recorded once. The rearrangement joins TRBV7-3 to TRBJ2-2, with D unresolved. Looked up from germline, CDR1 is SGHTA and CDR2 is FQGTGA. The CDR3 totals 14 residues. Trimming took off 1 base at V and 5 bases at J, with 8 bases between the two ends. CDR3 sequence reads: CASSLNRRTGELFF. As DNA, the CDR3 is TGTGCCAGCAGCTTAAATCGACGGACCGGGGAGCTGTTTTTT.